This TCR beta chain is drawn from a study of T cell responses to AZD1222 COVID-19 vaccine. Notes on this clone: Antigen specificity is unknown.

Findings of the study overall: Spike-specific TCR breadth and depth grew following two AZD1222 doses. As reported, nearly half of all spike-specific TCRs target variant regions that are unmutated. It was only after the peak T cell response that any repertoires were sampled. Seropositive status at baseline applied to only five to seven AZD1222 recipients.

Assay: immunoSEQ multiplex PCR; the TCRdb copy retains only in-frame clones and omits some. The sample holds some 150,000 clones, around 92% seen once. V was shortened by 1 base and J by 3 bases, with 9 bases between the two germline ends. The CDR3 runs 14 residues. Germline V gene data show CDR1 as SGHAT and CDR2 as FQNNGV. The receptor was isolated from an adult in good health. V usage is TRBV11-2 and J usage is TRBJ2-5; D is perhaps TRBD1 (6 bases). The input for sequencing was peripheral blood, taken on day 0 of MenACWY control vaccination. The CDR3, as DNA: TGTGCCAGCAGCTTAGGGACAGCAAAAGAGACCCAGTACTTC. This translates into CASSLGTAKETQYF.